This entry describes one TCR beta chain. Its antigen is unidentified. This specimen belongs to a study of cytomegalovirus exposure and HLA in healthy donors. Whole-study results and caveats: Later on, an analysis found that several of the most significant clusters appeared to be linked to common viral pathogens, which included parvovirus B19. In the analysis, some V segments, TRBV6-2 and TRBV6-3 included, were excluded as indistinguishable.

PCR primers comprised 60 Vbeta and 13 Jbeta primers. Assay used: immunoSEQ multiplex PCR; TCRdb lists only in-frame clones, some missing. This table has some 130,000 clones, around 73% appearing once. Trimming cost V 3 bases and J 4 bases; bases outside gene matches: 6. The CDR3 spans 15 residues. Looked up from germline, CDR1 is SGHRS and CDR2 is YFSETQ. The chain is built from TRBV5-1 and TRBJ2-3, with TRBD1 matching over 9 bases. Material for sequencing was PBMCs. The origin of this receptor is a female donor in good health and CMV-seronegative. This chain's CDR3 is CASSSRDREADTQYF. CDR3 nucleotide sequence: TGCGCCAGCAGCTCCCGGGACAGGGAGGCAGATACGCAGTATTTT.